Listed below are T cell receptor beta chains from one sample, sequenced in a study of Tregs in tolerant kidney transplant recipients. Data came from immunoSEQ multiplex PCR; TCRdb stores just in-frame clones and leaves some out. The table shows 85,000 to 90,000 clones, with just over 90% occurring only once. Sequencing was carried out using CD8+ T cells from blood. These receptor sequences come from a human donor in good health. Each CDR3 is given with its conserved first and last residue.

cdr3_aa: CASSPRQGKAGELFF
j_call: TRBJ2-2
v_call: TRBV6-6

cdr3_aa: CASSLSLAGKGNTGELFF
j_call: TRBJ2-2
v_call: TRBV5-4

cdr3_aa: CSAASGQAYEQYF
j_call: TRBJ2-7
v_call: TRBV29-1

cdr3_aa: CSVEARRTGSTDTQYF
j_call: TRBJ2-3
v_call: TRBV29-1

cdr3_aa: CASSPQGSAGELFF
j_call: TRBJ2-2
v_call: TRBV9

cdr3_aa: CASSSGTLYEQYF
j_call: TRBJ2-7
v_call: TRBV27

cdr3_aa: CASSIRYSLPYEQYF
j_call: TRBJ2-7
v_call: TRBV19

cdr3_aa: CASSLVWAGGLCNQPQHF
j_call: TRBJ1-5
v_call: TRBV7-6

cdr3_aa: CASSQDGGRPSYNEQFF
j_call: TRBJ2-1
v_call: TRBV4-2

cdr3_aa: CASRLAGGDYNEQFF
j_call: TRBJ2-1
v_call: TRBV6-4

cdr3_aa: CASSLGTGATGELFF
j_call: TRBJ2-2
v_call: TRBV27

cdr3_aa: CASSIVPGTPYGYTF
j_call: TRBJ1-2
v_call: TRBV19

cdr3_aa: CASSLLGSGGPHEQYF
j_call: TRBJ2-7
v_call: TRBV27

cdr3_aa: CASSSTVNQPQHF
j_call: TRBJ1-5
v_call: TRBV5-1

cdr3_aa: CASSQTETNYGYTF
j_call: TRBJ1-2
v_call: TRBV4-1

cdr3_aa: CATERSGQETQYF
j_call: TRBJ2-5
v_call: TRBV15

cdr3_aa: CASRGGGYYGYTF
j_call: TRBJ1-2
v_call: TRBV2

cdr3_aa: CASSLGQGVFF
j_call: TRBJ2-1
v_call: TRBV7-9

cdr3_aa: CASSLDRPDGYTF
j_call: TRBJ1-2
v_call: TRBV11-2

cdr3_aa: CASSTPGHNTGELFF
j_call: TRBJ2-2
v_call: TRBV6-5

cdr3_aa: CASRDRAGGRTDTQYF
j_call: TRBJ2-3
v_call: TRBV19

cdr3_aa: CASSLATGAGPNYGYTF
j_call: TRBJ1-2
v_call: TRBV7-9

cdr3_aa: CASSQVGGNTEAFF
j_call: TRBJ1-1
v_call: TRBV4-1

cdr3_aa: CASSLRQGPYEQYF
j_call: TRBJ2-7
v_call: TRBV7-9

cdr3_aa: CASSEGGGEQFF
j_call: TRBJ2-1
v_call: TRBV6-1

cdr3_aa: CASSRGRGANEQYF
j_call: TRBJ2-7
v_call: TRBV7-7

cdr3_aa: CASSYSRGRLSYEQYF
j_call: TRBJ2-7
v_call: TRBV6-5

cdr3_aa: CASSRGPEQYF
j_call: TRBJ2-7
v_call: TRBV7-6

cdr3_aa: CASSERGAKSNQPQHF
j_call: TRBJ1-5
v_call: TRBV6-1

cdr3_aa: CASSYRQGNTEAFF
j_call: TRBJ1-1
v_call: TRBV6-5

cdr3_aa: CASSQDWREQETQYF
j_call: TRBJ2-5
v_call: TRBV4-2

cdr3_aa: CASQLRSVGEQFF
j_call: TRBJ2-1
v_call: TRBV19

cdr3_aa: CSVEAGGAYGYTF
j_call: TRBJ1-2
v_call: TRBV29-1

cdr3_aa: CASSFRGRDQPQHF
j_call: TRBJ1-5
v_call: TRBV7-8

cdr3_aa: CASSEGTVTDTQYF
j_call: TRBJ2-3
v_call: TRBV10-1

cdr3_aa: CAGPQGAKPENIQYF
j_call: TRBJ2-4
v_call: TRBV12-1